These 25 T cell receptor beta chains originate from one sample sequenced in a study of human T cells and chemical hapten exposure. Noted time point: patch test 3, about 24 weeks after DPC sensitization. Treatment denoted: therapeutic diphenylcyclopropenone sensitization with weekly scalp DPC. One entry per CDR3 protein results from TCRdb running MiXCR on the RACE reads. The repertoire holds some 97,000 distinct CDR3 sequences, 25% to 30% seen once, with 10% in the top ten. This material consisted of whole blood, taken in connection with sensitization to the hapten diphenylcyclopropenone (DPC). These receptors came from a man aged 35-49 years with alopecia areata. Some clones in this sample may be carry-over from other donors' samples.

In this sample, this clonotype turned up many times. The chain carries TRBV7-8 and TRBJ2-1; 10 bases line up with TRBD2. In germline, CDR1 is SGHVS, CDR2 FQNEAQ. There are 18 residues in the CDR3. The V and J ends lost 1 base and 2 bases, in that order; junction bases with no gene match: 8. CDR3 sequence reads: CASSLELAGTSAYNEQFF. DNA for the CDR3: TGTGCCAGCAGCTTAGAACTAGCGGGAACTAGTGCCTACAATGAGCAGTTCTTC.

The V call is TRBV28, the J call TRBJ2-7; TRBD2 matches 8 bases. V was pared by 7 bases and J by 2 bases, with 4 bases of the junction left unmatched. There are 13 residues in the CDR3. Germline V lookup: CDR1 MDHEN, CDR2 SYDVKM. CDR3 DNA: TGTGCCAGCACCACGGGGGGGCCCTACGAGCAGTACTTC. Its protein is CASTTGGPYEQYF.

This clonotype was detected a few times. The chain recombines TRBV6-2 or TRBV6-3 with TRBJ2-5; D not resolved. V dropped 2 bases and J dropped 4 bases, with 11 bases sitting between them. The CDR3 runs 14 residues. The V gene's germline CDR1 is MNHEY and CDR2 SVGEGT. The CDR3 loop reads CASSYAVPGETQYF. CDR3 DNA: TGTGCCAGCAGTTACGCCGTGCCCGGAGAGACCCAGTACTTC.

The V gene is TRBV28, the J gene TRBJ2-3; no clear D gene. The CDR3 is 11 amino acids. Germline CDR1 is MDHEN and CDR2 is SYDVKM. V was trimmed by 7 bases and J by 4 bases, leaving 6 bases between them. CDR3 protein: CASTTPDTQYF. CDR3 bases: TGTGCCAGCACCACCCCAGATACGCAGTATTTT.

The V call is TRBV12-3 or TRBV12-4, the J call TRBJ2-4; D is perhaps TRBD1 (7 bases). CDR3 length equals 15 residues. The germline V and J ends were trimmed by 3 bases and 1 base, with 10 bases remaining between them. The CDR3 DNA follows: TGTGCCAGCAGTTTGGAGGGGGCGGCCAAAAACATTCAGTACTTC. Encoded protein: CASSLEGAAKNIQYF.

This clonotype was seen only a few times. The chain links TRBV28 to TRBJ1-5; D unclear. The CDR3 runs to 16 residues. The germline CDR1 and CDR2 sequences are MDHEN and SYDVKM. V gave up 1 base and J gave up 2 bases, with 12 bases separating them. CDR3 DNA sequence: TGTGCCAGCAGTTTATCCGACAATGGCGGCAATCAGCCCCAGCATTTT. It encodes CASSLSDNGGNQPQHF. The full variable domain, its missing parts supplied by reference TRBV28 and TRBJ1-5, is DVKVTQSSRYLVKRTGEKVFLECVQDMDHENMFWYRQDPGLGLRLIYFSYDVKMKEKGDIPEGYSVSREKKERFSLILESASTNQTSMYLCASSLSDNGGNQPQHFGDGTRLSIL.

The rearrangement uses TRBV7-8 and TRBJ1-1, with TRBD1 matching 7 bases. This CDR3 has 12 amino acids. The V gene's germline CDR1 is SGHVS and CDR2 FQNEAQ. Unmatched junction bases numbered 5, after V lost 5 bases and J lost 8 bases. This CDR3 is CASSPTTGEAFF. The CDR3, as DNA: TGTGCCAGCAGCCCGACGACAGGGGAAGCTTTCTTT.

The rearrangement uses TRBV12-3 or TRBV12-4 and TRBJ2-5; 8 bases align to TRBD1. This CDR3 comprises 14 residues. The V and J ends lost 2 bases and 5 bases, in that order; junction bases with no gene match: 4. The CDR3 reads CASSLSAGGETQYF. The CDR3 DNA reads as TGTGCCAGCAGTTTATCAGCAGGGGGCGAGACCCAGTACTTC.

This clonotype was observed a few times. The chain is built from TRBV10-3 and TRBJ2-3, with 9 bases identical to TRBD1. CDR3 length: 15 amino acids. Looked up from germline, CDR1 is ENHRY and CDR2 is SYGVKD. V was pared by 6 bases and J by 3 bases, with 7 bases of the junction left unmatched. The CDR3: CAISPGQGITDTQYF. CDR3 nucleotide sequence: TGTGCCATCAGCCCCGGACAGGGGATAACAGATACGCAGTATTTT.

The CDR3 DNA reads as TGTGCCAGCAGCTTAGCCAACCGTCAAGAGACCCAGTACTTC. It is translated as CASSLANRQETQYF. This rearrangement joins TRBV13 to TRBJ2-5; D uncertain. Germline assignment: CDR1 PRHDT and CDR2 FYEKMQ (reference sequence). The CDR3 has 14 amino acids. The V and J ends lost 1 base and 2 bases respectively, with 8 bases between them.

This chain links TRBV27 with TRBJ2-7; 8 bases line up with TRBD1. The germline gives CDR1 MNHEY, CDR2 SMNVEV (reference sequence). The CDR3 runs 17 residues. V was clipped by 3 bases and J by 6 bases; unmatched bases: 16. CDR3 loop: CASSFSPDRGGSGEQYF. The DNA of the CDR3 is TGTGCCAGCAGTTTTTCCCCAGACAGGGGTGGGTCCGGCGAGCAGTACTTC.

This clonotype was detected only a few times. CDR3 in amino acids: CSASRGNEQFF. In nucleotides, the CDR3 is TGCAGTGCTAGCAGGGGGAATGAGCAGTTCTTC. This chain links TRBV20-1 with TRBJ2-1; 7 bases are a match to TRBD1. Germline CDR1 is DFQATT and CDR2 is SNEGSKA (reference sequence). The CDR3 has 11 amino acids. With 3 bases clipped from V and 7 bases from J, the junction kept 0 bases outside the gene matches.

Only a few counts were recorded for this clonotype. The chain couples TRBV19 to TRBJ2-5; D is uncertain. V lost 7 bases and J 4 bases, leaving 4 bases between the germline ends. The CDR3 sequence is 10 residues long. Germline loops: CDR1 LNHDA, CDR2 SQIVND (reference sequence). The CDR3 reads CASTLETQYF. CDR3 sequence (DNA): TGTGCCAGTACTCTAGAGACCCAGTACTTC.

Many counts were recorded for this clonotype. This chain joins TRBV20-1 and TRBJ2-7; D possibly corresponds to TRBD1 (5 bases). The V and J ends lost 0 bases and 1 base respectively, with 7 bases between them. This CDR3 has 13 residues. Per the germline V gene, CDR1 is DFQATT and CDR2 is SNEGSKA (reference sequence). This chain's CDR3 is CSAREKGSYEQYF. CDR3 DNA sequence: TGCAGTGCTAGAGAAAAGGGGTCCTACGAGCAGTACTTC.

The V gene is TRBV6-1, the J gene TRBJ1-5; 7 bases are shared with TRBD1. Germline trimming cut 7 bases from V and 0 bases from J; bases unmatched to any gene: 6. CDR3 length: 15 amino acids. Germline CDR1 and CDR2: MNHNS and SASEGT. In DNA form, the CDR3 reads TGTGCCAGCACCCAACAGGGGACTAGCAATCAGCCCCAGCATTTT. Translated: CASTQQGTSNQPQHF.

The J gene is TRBJ1-4, the V gene TRBV24-1, with unresolved D. The CDR3 contains 11 residues. Germline V gene sequence: CDR1 KGHDR, CDR2 SFDVKD. V was cut by 5 bases and J by 8 bases, with 5 bases left in between. Here the CDR3 DNA reads TGTGCCACCAGTGTCGGCGAAAAACTGTTTTTT. Translation: CATSVGEKLFF.

J is TRBJ2-3 and V is TRBV6-2 or TRBV6-3; possible D gene TRBD2, 5 bases. V lost 6 bases to trimming and J lost 1 base, with 11 bases between them. The CDR3 loop spans 14 amino acids. Germline CDR1 is MNHEY and CDR2 is SVGEGT. The CDR3 DNA is TGTGCCAGCAGGAATCCGGGATGCACAGATACGCAGTATTTT. Amino acids: CASRNPGCTDTQYF.

V gene TRBV11-2 combines with J gene TRBJ2-2; D gene unclear. Germline lookup yields CDR1 SGHAT and CDR2 FQNNGV. The CDR3 runs 14 residues. V shed 5 bases and J shed 4 bases, with 11 bases lying between them. The chain's CDR3 is CASSVAATTGELFF. The CDR3 region has the DNA TGTGCCAGCAGCGTGGCGGCTACCACCGGGGAGCTGTTTTTT. Looking up the rest from reference TRBV11-2 and TRBJ2-2 gives the full variable domain: EAGVAQSPRYKIIEKRQSVAFWCNPISGHATLYWYQQILGQGPKLLIQFQNNGVVDDSQLPKDRFSAERLKGVDSTLKIQPAKLEDSAVYLCASSVAATTGELFFGEGSRLTVL.

The V call is TRBV28, the J call TRBJ2-1; TRBD2 is a possible D gene (5 bases). Germline loops: CDR1 MDHEN, CDR2 SYDVKM. V lost 2 bases and J 9 bases, leaving 8 bases between the germline ends. The CDR3 covers 12 residues. CDR3 DNA sequence: TGTGCCAGCAGTTTAATTGCGGGTGAGCAGTTCTTC. Residues: CASSLIAGEQFF.

This sequence joins TRBV11-2 and TRBJ2-7; 7 bases agree with TRBD1. The V segment lost 3 bases and the J segment 5 bases; nucleotides outside the gene matches: 7. The CDR3 covers 14 residues. The germline gives CDR1 SGHAT, CDR2 FQNNGV. The CDR3, as DNA: TGTGCCAGCAGCTTTGGGGACAGTCGTGACGAGCAGTACTTC. Translating gives CASSFGDSRDEQYF.

There are a few counts of this clonotype. CDR3 in amino acids: CASSFTGGGETQYF. The CDR3, as DNA: TGTGCCAGCAGCTTCACAGGGGGAGGAGAGACCCAGTACTTC. The rearrangement links TRBV7-2 to TRBJ2-5, with 8 bases fitting TRBD1. J was trimmed by 4 bases and V by 3 bases; bases with no gene match: 4. CDR3 length: 14 residues. From germline, CDR1 is SGHTA and CDR2 FQGNSA.

A few counts support this clonotype. The J gene is TRBJ2-5, the V gene TRBV7-2; 13 bases line up with TRBD2. Germline CDR1 and CDR2: SGHTA and FQGNSA. With 3 bases clipped from V and 5 bases from J, the junction kept 6 bases outside the gene matches. This CDR3 has 16 residues. This CDR3 is CASSFSTSGRSETQYF. The CDR3, as DNA: TGTGCCAGCAGCTTCTCGACTAGCGGGAGGTCGGAGACCCAGTACTTC.

This clonotype has at least ten counts. V gene TRBV7-9 combines with J gene TRBJ2-1, with TRBD1 as a possible D gene (6 bases). CDR1 SEHNR and CDR2 FQNEAQ come from the germline V gene (reference sequence). The CDR3 is made up of 13 amino acids. V gave up 0 bases and J gave up 6 bases, with 6 bases separating them. The CDR3 here is CASSLAGGNEQFF. CDR3 nucleotides: TGTGCCAGCAGCTTAGCAGGGGGCAATGAGCAGTTCTTC.

The J gene is TRBJ2-7, the V gene TRBV24-1; D might be TRBD2 (6 bases). Trimming cost V 8 bases and J 3 bases, with 16 bases left between them. The CDR3 runs 14 residues. Germline assignment: CDR1 KGHDR and CDR2 SFDVKD. The CDR3 sequence: CATNPMRGLYEQYF. The CDR3 DNA sequence: TGTGCCACCAACCCAATGCGGGGACTCTACGAGCAGTACTTC.

The CDR3 loop reads CASSSPGAGGSYEQYF. The DNA for the CDR3 is TGTGCCAGCAGTTCCCCTGGAGCGGGAGGTTCCTACGAGCAGTACTTC. J is TRBJ2-7 and V is TRBV28; 9 bases are shared with TRBD2. The CDR3 has 16 residues. V was pared by 4 bases and J by 1 base, with 8 bases of the junction left unmatched. Germline lookup yields CDR1 MDHEN and CDR2 SYDVKM. Full variable domain (missing parts from reference TRBV28 and TRBJ2-7): DVKVTQSSRYLVKRTGEKVFLECVQDMDHENMFWYRQDPGLGLRLIYFSYDVKMKEKGDIPEGYSVSREKKERFSLILESASTNQTSMYLCASSSPGAGGSYEQYFGPGTRLTVT.